The T cell receptor beta chain described here comes from a study of regulatory T cells in long-lasting Graves disease. Study at large: Graves' patients (newly diagnosed) had been on antithyroid drugs under 3 months. Study-level points and caveats: Segments TRBV28, TRBJ1-2 and TRBJ2-5 showed preferential usage in persistent disease. Persistent Graves' patients showed a TCR diversity that was lower than that of newly diagnosed ones.

The time point is: newly diagnosed GD, antithyroid drugs for less than 3 months. The TCR library was prepared using RNA isolated from PBMCs. Peripheral blood, at 8 to 9 milliliters, went into EDTA tubes. This clonotype was recorded many times. The antigen is unknown. According to the study, TCR beta libraries were built with iRepertoire HTBI primers and CDR3-region Arm-PCR. TCRdb independently ran MiXCR on the multiplex PCR reads; one entry per CDR3 protein. Here the sample spans roughly 420,000 distinct CDR3 sequences, around 16% being singletons. The germline gives CDR1 LNHDA, CDR2 SQIVND (reference sequence). CDR3 length: 15 residues. The ends lost 5 bases at V and 5 bases at J; junction bases unmatched: 6.

The rearrangement joins TRBV19 to TRBJ1-5; 10 nucleotides align to TRBD1. The receptor's source is a female donor with Graves disease. This sample comprised peripheral blood mononuclear cells (PBMCs), obtained at new diagnosis, from a patient treated with antithyroid drugs. The CDR3 DNA reads TGTGCCAGTAGTGGTGGGACAGGGGCAGATCAGCCCCAGCATTTT. Protein product: CASSGGTGADQPQHF.